The rows below give T cell receptor beta chains drawn from one sample of a study of type 1 regulatory T cells. No antigen has been identified for these receptors. MiXCR, applied by TCRdb to the reads, yields one record per CDR3 protein. Of 60,000 to 70,000 distinct CDR3 sequences in the sample, around 68% are singletons; the top ten hold about 7.3%. Sequenced material: cultured T cells, either the whole culture or a sorted T cell fraction (not recorded which). These receptors all come from a human donor in good health. CDR3s leave out the opening cysteine and the closing phenylalanine or tryptophan.

V gene: TRBV6-2/TRBV6-3; CDR3 protein: ASSGAGRGDTQY
V gene: TRBV6-1; CDR3 protein: ASSEASSGGQETQY
V gene: TRBV5-1; CDR3 protein: ASSFGQASNSYNEQF
V gene: TRBV5-1; CDR3 protein: ASSKNLAGANNEQF
V gene: TRBV2; CDR3 protein: ASSLSQQTNEKLF
V gene: TRBV7-8; CDR3 protein: ASSSRQGLNEKLF
V gene: TRBV20-1; CDR3 protein: SASDGYEQY
V gene: TRBV28; CDR3 protein: ASSWGDTEAF
V gene: TRBV12-3/TRBV12-4; CDR3 protein: ASSSPQGRQTGELF
V gene: TRBV12-3/TRBV12-4; CDR3 protein: ASSGGIPGTQY
V gene: TRBV12-3/TRBV12-4; CDR3 protein: ASSLAPGGPYEQY
V gene: TRBV4-1; CDR3 protein: ASSQDSQGGQETQY
V gene: TRBV20-1; CDR3 protein: SAKIAGGDYEQY
V gene: TRBV14; CDR3 protein: ATGTSGTDTQY
V gene: TRBV7-2; CDR3 protein: ASSRDRVDTGELF
V gene: TRBV20-1; CDR3 protein: SASHSLRRNEQF
V gene: TRBV20-1; CDR3 protein: SATRGENTDTQY
V gene: TRBV20-1; CDR3 protein: SALTSGYSYEQY
V gene: TRBV7-2; CDR3 protein: ASSLTTSGAGELF
V gene: TRBV4-1; CDR3 protein: ASSQTGTGGDIQY
V gene: TRBV5-1; CDR3 protein: ASSGLTSGSSYNEQF
V gene: TRBV7-2; CDR3 protein: ASSPSAGRWETQY
V gene: TRBV3-1; CDR3 protein: ASSQTSGGGSGF
V gene: TRBV18; CDR3 protein: ASSPRAGGPGTEQF
V gene: TRBV28; CDR3 protein: ASSLHGGTY
V gene: TRBV5-1; CDR3 protein: ASTRQGNDEQF
V gene: TRBV10-3; CDR3 protein: AISESSGTGELF
V gene: TRBV7-3; CDR3 protein: ASSSTGAGNTEAF
V gene: TRBV2; CDR3 protein: ASIFGLARNEQF
V gene: TRBV7-9; CDR3 protein: ASRPPILAGSSSGANVLT